These 23 T cell receptor beta chains were sequenced from one sample in a study of T cell responses to AZD1222 COVID-19 vaccine. Profiled with immunoSEQ multiplex PCR; TCRdb holds only in-frame clones, not every one. The sample shows 90,000 to 150,000 clones, about 86% of them seen only once. The sequencing used peripheral blood, collected on day 0 of AZD1222 vaccination. The receptors stem from an adult in good health.

This chain uses TRBV5-1 with TRBJ2-2, with D uncertain. This CDR3 is built from 14 residues. Per the germline V gene, CDR1 is SGHRS and CDR2 is YFSETQ. The germline V and J ends were trimmed by 4 bases and 7 bases, with 14 bases remaining between them. CDR3 residues: CASSGVGPGGELFF. CDR3 sequence (DNA): TGCGCCAGCAGCGGCGTGGGTCCGGGCGGGGAGCTGTTTTTT.

V gene TRBV11-2 combines with J gene TRBJ2-7, with a tentative D call TRBD1 (7 bases). V was shortened by 5 bases and J by 3 bases, with 11 bases between the two germline ends. The CDR3 length is 13 residues. Germline CDR1 and CDR2: SGHAT and FQNNGV. This chain's CDR3 is CASSVRGVYEQYF. The CDR3 bases are TGTGCCAGCAGCGTCAGGGGGGTCTACGAGCAGTACTTC. Combining the CDR3 with reference TRBV11-2 and TRBJ2-7 gives the whole variable domain EAGVAQSPRYKIIEKRQSVAFWCNPISGHATLYWYQQILGQGPKLLIQFQNNGVVDDSQLPKDRFSAERLKGVDSTLKIQPAKLEDSAVYLCASSVRGVYEQYFGPGTRLTVT.

The V call is TRBV14, the J call TRBJ1-2, with 8 bases lining up with TRBD1. This CDR3 spans 15 amino acids. The germline V gene has CDR1 SGHDN and CDR2 FVKESK. The junction had 5 bases not matched to a gene; V was cut back by 0 bases and J by 5 bases. The CDR3 sequence: CASSQDGDRKYGYTF. The CDR3 DNA reads TGTGCCAGCAGCCAAGACGGGGACAGGAAATATGGCTACACCTTC.

This clone came up once. The rearrangement links TRBV7-2 to TRBJ1-5; D not resolved. V lost 3 bases to trimming and J lost 4 bases, with 10 bases between them. This CDR3 comprises 14 residues. The germline V gene encodes CDR1 SGHTA and CDR2 FQGNSA. CDR3 sequence: CASSFQASNQPQHF. The CDR3 DNA is TGTGCCAGCAGCTTCCAGGCGTCGAATCAGCCCCAGCATTTT.

This clone was recorded only once. V is TRBV6-5 and J is TRBJ1-1; weak D call: TRBD1 (6 bases). The CDR3 has 15 amino acids. V lost 0 bases and J lost 4, with 12 bases in between. Germline-derived CDR1 and CDR2 are MNHEY and SVGAGI. CDR3: CASSYSTGKGTEAFF. Written as DNA, the CDR3 is TGTGCCAGCAGTTACTCCACAGGGAAAGGCACTGAAGCTTTCTTT.

The J gene is TRBJ1-1, the V gene TRBV29-1; D is possibly TRBD1 (5 bases). Germline V gives CDR1 SQVTM, CDR2 ANQGSEA. This CDR3 is 14 amino acids long. Between the trimmed V and J ends, which lost 4 bases and 3 bases, there was a span of 15 bases. CDR3 bases: TGCAGCGTTGCAGGTGGGGTGGGGGACACTGAAGCTTTCTTT. Its translation: CSVAGGVGDTEAFF. Using reference TRBV29-1 and TRBJ1-1 for the parts outside the CDR3, the full variable domain is SAVISQKPSRDICQRGTSLTIQCQVDSQVTMMFWYRQQPGQSLTLIATANQGSEATYESGFVIDKFPISRPNLTFSTLTVSNMSPEDSSIYLCSVAGGVGDTEAFFGQGTRLTVV.

The chain combines TRBV6-4 with TRBJ1-4; 12 nucleotides agree with TRBD1. The CDR3 is made up of 14 amino acids. Trimming cost V 8 bases and J 8 bases; bases outside gene matches: 6. In germline, CDR1 is MRHNA, CDR2 SNTAGT. CDR3 bases: TGTGCCAGCCGCCCCGGGACAGGGGGCGAAAAACTGTTTTTT. Translated: CASRPGTGGEKLFF.

The chain couples TRBV7-3 to TRBJ2-1, with TRBD2 matching 7 bases. CDR1 SGHTA and CDR2 FQGTGA come from the germline V gene. The length of the CDR3 is 14 residues. V dropped 4 bases and J dropped 8; count of bases not matched to a gene: 8. The CDR3 region has the DNA TGTGCCAGCAGCTCCAGGACTAGGCGAGATGAGCAGTTCTTC. Its protein product is CASSSRTRRDEQFF.

The rearrangement joins TRBV19 to TRBJ1-2, with D possibly being TRBD1 (5 bases). Trimming pared 6 bases from V and 7 bases from J, leaving 9 bases between. The length of the CDR3 is 11 residues. Germline V gives CDR1 LNHDA, CDR2 SQIVND (reference sequence). This chain's CDR3 is CASRGDGGYTF. In DNA form, the CDR3 reads TGTGCCAGTAGGGGGGACGGTGGCTACACCTTC.

The chain links TRBV27 to TRBJ1-6; 8 bases are shared with TRBD1. CDR3 size: 16 residues. Germline V lookup: CDR1 MNHEY, CDR2 SMNVEV (reference sequence). After removal of 4 bases from V and 10 bases from J, the junction contained 12 bases not matched to a gene. The CDR3 nucleotides read TGTGCCAGCAGTTCCCAAAGGCAGGGGGCGAGCTCACCCCTCCACTTT. Its translation is CASSSQRQGASSPLHF.

The V and J genes are TRBV18 and TRBJ1-4; D is uncertain. The germline V and J ends were trimmed by 4 bases and 9 bases, with 18 bases remaining between them. The germline CDR1 and CDR2 sequences are KGHSH and LQKENI. CDR3 length: 15 amino acids. CDR3 bases: TGTGCCAGCTCACTTATACAGTCATCGGTCCAAAAACTGTTTTTT. It yields the protein CASSLIQSSVQKLFF.

The chain employs TRBV6-2 or TRBV6-3 and TRBJ2-1; unclear D gene. V dropped 6 bases and J dropped 2 bases, with 2 bases sitting between them. CDR3 length: 11 amino acids. Germline V gene sequence: CDR1 MNHEY, CDR2 SVGEGT. CDR3 in DNA: TGTGCCAGCAGCCCCTACAATGAGCAGTTCTTC. Translated: CASSPYNEQFF.

This chain uses TRBV6-1 with TRBJ1-1; 12 nucleotides agree with TRBD1. This CDR3 region has 14 residues. V lost 2 bases and J lost 11; bases outside the gene matches: 6. Germline CDR1 is MNHNS and CDR2 is SASEGT. DNA of the CDR3: TGTGCCAGCAGTGAACCGGGACAGGGGGCTTTGGCTTTCTTT. Translation: CASSEPGQGALAFF.

This chain connects TRBV6-2 or TRBV6-3 to TRBJ1-5, with D perhaps matching TRBD1 (6 bases). Germline CDR1 is MNHEY and CDR2 is SVGEGT. The CDR3 spans 15 residues. V lost 5 bases, J lost 3 bases, and 14 bases lay in between. CDR3: CASSNRDTNNQPQHF. Written as DNA, the CDR3 is TGTGCCAGCAGTAACCGGGACACCAACAATCAGCCCCAGCATTTT.

The chain is built from TRBV28 and TRBJ1-1; D may be TRBD1 (5 bases). Trimming stripped 1 base from V and 1 base from J, with 10 bases between. The CDR3 totals 15 residues. The germline gives CDR1 MDHEN, CDR2 SYDVKM. CDR3 residues: CASSLLKGENTEAFF. CDR3 nucleotide sequence: TGTGCCAGCAGTTTATTGAAAGGGGAGAACACTGAAGCTTTCTTT.

This clone was detected only a few times. The V call is TRBV6-2 or TRBV6-3, the J call TRBJ1-4; no firm D call. This CDR3 comprises 14 residues. With 2 bases removed from V and 4 bases from J, the gap between germline ends came to 8 bases. Germline V CDR1 and CDR2: MNHEY, SVGEGT. This CDR3 is CASSYPRINEKLFF. As DNA, the CDR3 is TGTGCCAGCAGTTACCCGCGGATTAATGAAAAACTGTTTTTT.

Only one count was recorded for this clone. The chain couples TRBV3-1 (or the pseudogene TRBV3-2) to TRBJ1-5; possibly TRBD1 for D (5 bases). There are 14 residues in the CDR3. V lost 6 bases, J lost 9 bases, and 18 bases lay in between. From germline, CDR1 is LGHDT and CDR2 YNNKEL (reference sequence). The CDR3 bases are TGTGCCAGCAGTGACCGGGGGGTCCGGGGGCCCCAGCATTTT. This codes for CASSDRGVRGPQHF.

This clone has only one observation. The gene calls are TRBV3-1 (or the pseudogene TRBV3-2) and TRBJ2-2; no firm D call. V was clipped by 0 bases and J by 4 bases, with 3 bases between them. Germline lookup yields CDR1 LGHDT and CDR2 YNNKEL (reference sequence). This CDR3 spans 13 amino acids. CDR3 in DNA: TGTGCCAGCAGCCAAGAGGGCACCGGGGAGCTGTTTTTT. It yields the protein CASSQEGTGELFF.

CDR3 nucleotide sequence: TGTGCCAGCGGATTCCCGGGAGGCTACACCTTC. Its translation is CASGFPGGYTF. The chain carries TRBV7-8 and TRBJ1-2; no firm D call. The CDR3 sequence is 11 residues long. Trimming pared 8 bases from V and 8 bases from J, leaving 12 bases between. Germline V gene sequence: CDR1 SGHVS, CDR2 FQNEAQ.

The gene calls are TRBV9 and TRBJ1-1; 9 nucleotides agree with TRBD1. Losses at the gene ends were 4 bases for V and 1 base for J; bases not matched to a gene: 14. The CDR3 is 18 amino acids. Germline-derived CDR1 and CDR2 are SGDLS and YYNGEE. The CDR3 here is CASSTSGGQGLGNTEAFF. CDR3 coding DNA: TGTGCCAGCAGCACATCTGGGGGACAGGGTCTGGGGAACACTGAAGCTTTCTTT.

This rearrangement joins TRBV27 to TRBJ2-2; TRBD1 matches at 8 bases. J was trimmed by 7 bases and V by 10 bases; bases with no gene match: 23. This CDR3 is built from 18 residues. Germline V gene data show CDR1 as MNHEY and CDR2 as SMNVEV (reference sequence). The CDR3 sequence: CATSRFSLGQGRGGELFF. The CDR3 DNA follows: TGTGCCACCAGCCGGTTTTCACTTGGACAGGGTCGCGGCGGGGAGCTGTTTTTT.

The chain couples TRBV5-1 to TRBJ2-3; TRBD2 might be the D (6 bases). Trimming left V 0 bases short and J 2 bases short, with 10 bases between. Germline V gives CDR1 SGHRS, CDR2 YFSETQ. This CDR3 has 15 amino acids. The CDR3 region has the DNA TGCGCCAGCAGCTTGGCCACGGGAGCCACAGATACGCAGTATTTT. As protein: CASSLATGATDTQYF. Together with reference TRBV5-1 and TRBJ2-3, the CDR3 gives the full variable domain: KAGVTQTPRYLIKTRGQQVTLSCSPISGHRSVSWYQQTPGQGLQFLFEYFSETQRNKGNFPGRFSGRQFSNSRSEMNVSTLELGDSALYLCASSLATGATDTQYFGPGTRLTVL.

The V and J genes are TRBV7-2 and TRBJ1-2; TRBD1 aligns across 8 bases. The CDR3 sequence is 16 residues long. The J segment lost 2 bases and the V segment lost 5 bases, leaving 10 bases of the junction unmatched. CDR1 and CDR2 from the germline V gene are SGHTA and FQGNSA. CDR3 nucleotide sequence: TGTGCCAGCAGCCCCGCAACCGGACAGGGCAACTATGGCTACACCTTC. Translation: CASSPATGQGNYGYTF.